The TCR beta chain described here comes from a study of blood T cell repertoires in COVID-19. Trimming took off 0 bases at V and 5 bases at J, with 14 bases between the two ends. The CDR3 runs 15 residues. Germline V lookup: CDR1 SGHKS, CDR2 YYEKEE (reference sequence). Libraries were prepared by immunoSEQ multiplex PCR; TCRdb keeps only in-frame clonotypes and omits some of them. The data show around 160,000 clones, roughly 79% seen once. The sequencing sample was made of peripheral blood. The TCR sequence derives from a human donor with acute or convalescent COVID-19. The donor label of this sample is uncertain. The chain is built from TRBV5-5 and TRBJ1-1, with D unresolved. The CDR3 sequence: CASSLASLIRTEAFF. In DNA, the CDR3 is TGTGCCAGCAGCTTGGCGAGTTTAATCAGGACTGAAGCTTTCTTT.